This TCR beta chain was sequenced in a study of PD-1 blockade in classical Hodgkin lymphoma. Each patient's relapse followed autologous stem cell transplantation, and brentuximab vedotin exposure varied. It was by magnetic negative selection that CD4+ T cells were purified from thawed PBMCs. Produced via immunoSEQ multiplex PCR; TCRdb's table is partial and in-frame only. The sample yields 25,000 to 35,000 clones, 85% seen once. The study, taken as a whole, reports: Prior to therapy, complete responders displayed diversity much like that of newly diagnosed patients. Researchers reported that CD4+ TCR diversity, though not CD8+, rose significantly by C4D1. Nivolumab initiation under 1 year post-ASCT meant exclusion. Newly diagnosed patients were reported to exhibit reduced baseline TCR diversity relative to healthy donors.

This clone showed up just a few times. The antigen is not known. This TCR derives from a human donor with classical Hodgkin lymphoma. Sequencing was performed on CD4+ T cells from blood, taken at baseline.

The CDR3 here is CAPSGTSTDTQYF. The CDR3 DNA sequence: TGTGCCCCTAGCGGGACTAGCACAGATACGCAGTATTTT. The chain joins TRBV7-9 to TRBJ2-3, with 9 bases lining up with TRBD2. The ends lost 11 bases at V and 0 bases at J; junction bases unmatched: 3. Germline CDR1 and CDR2: SEHNR and FQNEAQ (reference sequence). The CDR3 length is 13 residues.